The 10 T cell receptor beta chains given below trace back to one sample, sequenced in a study of PD-1 blockade in classical Hodgkin lymphoma (TCRdb year 2020). Library construction relied on the immunoSEQ multiplex PCR assay. Drawn from immuneACCESS, this table holds only the in-frame rearrangements with V and J called that TCRdb kept. Clones are partly lost; checked studies trace under half to an unresolved V gene and leave the rest unexplained. Recorded for this sample are roughly 60,000 clones; roughly 92% of them occurred a single time. The ten most abundant clones make up 6.5% to 9.5% of the sample. This specimen's time point label, interpreted: cycle 4 day 1 (C4D1), after 5 to 7 weeks of nivolumab. All trial patients had relapsed after autologous stem cell transplantation, with cohorts A, B and C differing in prior brentuximab vedotin exposure. The material was peripheral blood mononuclear cells (PBMCs), obtained before the fourth cycle of nivolumab. The receptors stem from a human donor with classical Hodgkin lymphoma.

J is TRBJ1-2 and V is TRBV28; 10 positions agree with TRBD1. Trimming at V came to 3 bases and at J to 6 bases, leaving 7 bases not matched to a gene. CDR3 length: 15 amino acids. Germline CDR1 reads MDHEN; CDR2 reads SYDVKM. DNA of the CDR3: TGTGCCAGCAGTTTGACAGGGGGCCCGAGGGATGGCTACACCTTC. This gives the protein CASSLTGGPRDGYTF.

CDR3 in amino acids: CASSEKRDKYGYTF. Written as DNA, the CDR3 is TGTGCCAGCAGTGAAAAACGGGACAAGTATGGCTACACCTTC. The rearrangement joins TRBV2 to TRBJ1-2, with a weak D call TRBD1 (6 bases). The CDR3 extends over 14 amino acids. Trimming left V 2 bases short and J 5 bases short, with 12 bases between. Per germline, CDR1 SNHLY and CDR2 FYNNEI.

The rearrangement uses TRBV9 and TRBJ1-4, with 10 bases matching TRBD1. The CDR3 covers 15 residues. V trimming: 3 bases; J trimming: 8 bases; junction bases outside the gene matches: 7. Germline V gene sequence: CDR1 SGDLS, CDR2 YYNGEE. The CDR3: CASSDTTGGGEKLFF. The DNA of the CDR3 is TGTGCCAGCAGCGACACGACAGGGGGCGGCGAAAAACTGTTTTTT. The whole variable domain, filled in from reference TRBV9 and TRBJ1-4, reads DSGVTQTPKHLITATGQRVTLRCSPRSGDLSVYWYQQSLDQGLQFLIQYYNGEERAKGNILERFSAQQFPDLHSELNLSSLELGDSALYFCASSDTTGGGEKLFFGSGTQLSVL.

The rearrangement uses TRBV7-9 and TRBJ2-1; D is perhaps TRBD1 (6 bases). Germline V lookup: CDR1 SEHNR, CDR2 FQNEAQ (reference sequence). Between the trimmed V and J ends, which lost 2 bases and 13 bases, there was a span of 15 bases. The CDR3 runs 13 residues. Here the CDR3 reads CASSLMDRSIQFF. CDR3 nucleotides: TGTGCCAGCAGCTTAATGGACAGAAGTATCCAGTTCTTC.

The chain has TRBV7-9 and TRBJ2-7; D is possibly TRBD2 (5 bases). Germline values: CDR1 SEHNR, CDR2 FQNEAQ (reference sequence). The CDR3 is made up of 11 amino acids. Trimming removed 5 bases at V and 3 bases at J, with 5 bases between. Written as DNA, the CDR3 is TGTGCCAGCAGCGGGAGCTACGAGCAGTACTTC. This encodes CASSGSYEQYF.

The chain is built from TRBV4-2 and TRBJ1-2, with TRBD1 as a possible D gene (5 bases). V lost 5 bases to trimming and J lost 4 bases, with 17 bases between them. CDR3 length: 15 residues. Germline V gene sequence: CDR1 LGHNA, CDR2 YNFKEQ. In DNA form, the CDR3 reads TGTGCCAGCAGCTTCAATTATCAGGGTGGCTATGGCTACACCTTC. It specifies CASSFNYQGGYGYTF.

The J gene is TRBJ2-7, the V gene TRBV6-1; 9 bases map to TRBD1. The CDR3 runs to 14 residues. Losses at the gene ends were 4 bases for V and 7 bases for J; bases not matched to a gene: 8. Germline loops: CDR1 MNHNS, CDR2 SASEGT. In DNA, the CDR3 is TGTGCCAGCAGTGGAAGGACAGGGGCGGAAGAGCAGTACTTC. Amino acids: CASSGRTGAEEQYF.

The chain uses TRBV2 and TRBJ2-7; 7 positions agree with TRBD1. The trim removed 6 bases at V and 2 bases at J, leaving 16 bases unmatched. The V gene's germline CDR1 is SNHLY and CDR2 FYNNEI. The CDR3 is made up of 17 amino acids. The CDR3 protein is CASSELGWTGVTYEQYF. Here the CDR3 DNA reads TGTGCCAGCAGCGAGTTGGGCTGGACAGGTGTTACCTACGAGCAGTACTTC. Filled out from reference TRBV2 and TRBJ2-7, the complete variable domain reads EPEVTQTPSHQVTQMGQEVILRCVPISNHLYFYWYRQILGQKVEFLVSFYNNEISEKSEIFDDQFSVERPDGSNFTLKIRSTKLEDSAMYFCASSELGWTGVTYEQYFGPGTRLTVT.

The rearrangement links TRBV7-9 to TRBJ2-5; D perhaps matches TRBD1 (5 bases). Germline CDR1 and CDR2: SEHNR and FQNEAQ (reference sequence). This CDR3 has 14 amino acids. Trimming left V 1 base short and J 1 base short, with 7 bases between. CDR3: CASSLGQLQETQYF. CDR3 nucleotide sequence: TGTGCCAGCAGCTTAGGACAGCTCCAAGAGACCCAGTACTTC. Together with reference TRBV7-9 and TRBJ2-5, the CDR3 gives the full variable domain: DTGVSQNPRHKITKRGQNVTFRCDPISEHNRLYWYRQTLGQGPEFLTYFQNEAQLEKSRLLSDRFSAERPKGSFSTLEIQRTEQGDSAMYLCASSLGQLQETQYFGPGTRLLVL.

The gene calls are TRBV28 and TRBJ2-5, with 9 nucleotides matching TRBD2. The V gene end was trimmed by 5 bases and the J gene end by 5 bases; junction bases not matched to a gene: 6. The germline V gene encodes CDR1 MDHEN and CDR2 SYDVKM. This CDR3 is built from 14 residues. The CDR3 reads CASSPRTSEETQYF. The CDR3 DNA follows: TGTGCCAGCAGTCCTCGGACTAGCGAGGAGACCCAGTACTTC.